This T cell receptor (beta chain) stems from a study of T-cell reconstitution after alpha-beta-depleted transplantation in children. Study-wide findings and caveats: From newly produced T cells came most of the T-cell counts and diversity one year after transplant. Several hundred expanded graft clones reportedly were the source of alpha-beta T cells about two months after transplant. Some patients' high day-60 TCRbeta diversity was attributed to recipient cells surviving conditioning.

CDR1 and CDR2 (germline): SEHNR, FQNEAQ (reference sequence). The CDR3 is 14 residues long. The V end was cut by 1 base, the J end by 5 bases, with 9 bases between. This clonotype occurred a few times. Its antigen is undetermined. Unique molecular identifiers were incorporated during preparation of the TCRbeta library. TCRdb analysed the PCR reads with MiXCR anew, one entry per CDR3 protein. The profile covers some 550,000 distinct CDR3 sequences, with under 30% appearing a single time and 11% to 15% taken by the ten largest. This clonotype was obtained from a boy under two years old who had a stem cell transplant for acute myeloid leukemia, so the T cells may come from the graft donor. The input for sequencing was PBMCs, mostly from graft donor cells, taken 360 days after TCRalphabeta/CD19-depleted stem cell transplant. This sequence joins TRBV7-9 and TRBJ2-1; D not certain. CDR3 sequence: CASSLGSVDNEQFF. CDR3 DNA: TGTGCCAGCAGCTTAGGGAGCGTGGACAATGAGCAGTTCTTC.